This TCR beta chain was identified in a study of cytomegalovirus exposure and HLA in healthy donors (dated by TCRdb to the late 2010s). As for the study more broadly: In an earlier analysis of roughly 500 of the donors, around 290 Gb of sequence data and approximately 120 million unique TCR beta sequences from roughly 190 million T cells were reported. An early release covering around 630 HLA-typed donors comprised approximately 290 gigabases of sequencing data and around 85 million unique TCR sequences. Among the approximately 400 genotyped donors, around 81% belonged to the genetic ancestry cluster associated with self-reported Caucasian donors. The study aimed to test whether cataloging public T cell receptors could reveal signatures of past pathogen exposure. Using immunosequencing, the study profiled T cell repertoires from 500 to 800 subjects and related those repertoires to cytomegalovirus serostatus. In addition to the first cohort of 666 subjects, a separate validation cohort of 120 different subjects was used. The study combined high-throughput TCR immunosequencing, statistical association of individual TCRs with disease status, and machine learning to predict cytomegalovirus infection status. A later analysis re-examined previously published TCR beta repertoires from more than 600 donors and added high-resolution HLA genotyping to investigate patterns of TCR occurrence. In the later analysis, no new phenotypic data were used to find candidate immune exposures; instead, reliance was placed on TCR beta sequences and their occurrence across donors. An earlier analysis of 587 of the donors used high-throughput TCR beta sequencing to judge whether each TCR beta V gene segment behaved as functional or pseudogenic. Alongside the repertoire data, information on donor age, sex, ethnicity and CMV serostatus was compiled. In a later genetic analysis, genome-wide SNP genotypes for about 65% of the roughly 700 donors were used, and that subset was treated as a discovery cohort. All discovery cohort repertoires had been generated on a single sequencing platform. HLA typing included class I and class II loci at four-digit resolution. The number of donors typed differed by locus, with about 629-630 for A, B, C, DRB1 and DQB1, 522 for DQA1, 600 to 610 for DPA1, and some 450 for DPB1. Five DR-DQ haplotypes were handled as single units for association and clustering, since linkage in the cohort was strong. On average, 235,054 unique TCR beta nucleotide sequences were sequenced per donor among some 430 genotyped donors of the cohort, with roughly 18% of those sequences being non-productive. Points the paper makes about the study in general: Compared with the 666-donor mean, donors in an Asian-associated ancestry cluster had fewer N-insertions in productive TCRs, according to a later genetic analysis. In the study, some 160 TCR beta chains were listed as associated with cytomegalovirus. Cytomegalovirus status was reported to be diagnosed by the classifier with high specificity and sensitivity in both the original and validation cohorts. Sequencing depth was assumed to be roughly uniform across donors in the presence/absence analyses, though that assumption may not hold. According to a later analysis, TCR association rates differed among HLA loci, with DRB1 alleles showing the most associated TCRs and HLA-C alleles showing the fewest. This cohort had only TCR beta chains sequenced, and the lack of alpha or paired-chain data limited which features could be detected. The only immune exposure information available for the cohort was CMV serostatus. Broadly in line with IMGT annotations, most TCR beta V segments showed up in productive rearrangements about 87% or about 30% of the time in an earlier analysis of 450 to 750 of the donors. Specific HLA alleles were associated with 16,951 TCR beta sequences at a false discovery rate of 0.05 in a later analysis. In a later analysis, HLA-associated TCR beta chains showed more clonal expansion and lower generation probabilities than non-associated chains that were equally common. A later analysis reported that several top co-occurrence clusters appeared linked to parvovirus B19, influenza, CMV and Epstein-Barr virus. A further reported finding was that TCR beta sequences accurately predicted the HLA-A and HLA-B alleles for most subjects in the first cohort. The authors suggested that the approach could potentially be generalized to other disease states and immunological phenotypes. In a later analysis, most CMV-associated TCR beta chains were found to appear HLA-restricted, with HLA associations seemingly driven largely by CMV exposure. Most TCR sequences were seen in very few donors, while some public TCRs were found in many individuals. Correlated functional status among segregating V segments might be attributable to linkage disequilibrium, but an unknown experimental factor could not be ruled out. Because counts were too low, 15 to 20 rarely observed V segments, including chromosome 9 orphons, were left out of the earlier analysis of a few hundred of the donors. A cluster of highly shared sequence variants was judged likely to represent a technical artifact of the sequencing pipeline. A few of the identified cytomegalovirus-associated TCR beta chains were confirmed in vitro to be specific for cytomegalovirus antigens. Because HLA typing was missing for some donors at each locus, association tests included only the typed subset. Because the 87-base-pair reads could not distinguish some IMGT-functional V segments, including TRBV6-2 and TRBV6-3, those segments were excluded. Strong co-occurrence of HLA alleles, especially DR and DQ, made assigning TCR associations to individual alleles difficult. V-gene and J-gene trimming of TCR beta chains was associated with a missense DCLRE1C variant in a later genetic analysis, and the association was replicated in an independent cohort.

The cohort was made up of roughly 670 healthy bone marrow donors. At the time of sampling, every cohort member was nominally healthy, though immune exposures that went unrecorded were likely present. The donor tested CMV seropositive and was one of the 289 seropositive cohort members. Every donor gave a peripheral blood sample, and the peripheral blood mononuclear cells from that sample were used for TCR beta sequencing. The Qiagen DNeasy Blood Extraction Kit was used to extract genomic DNA from the blood cell samples. The protocol used for the library was the immunoSEQ multiplex PCR assay. A mixture of 60 forward primers for TCR Vbeta segments and 13 reverse primers for TCR Jbeta segments was used in the multiplex PCR. The CDR3 region of rearranged TCR beta genes was amplified from genomic DNA with a multiplex PCR assay. The amplified TCR beta libraries were sequenced on the Illumina HiSeq System as 87-base-pair reads. Per the source publication's procedure: In a later analysis, 77 million or so unique TCR beta chains were counted across the 650 to 750 repertoires, and roughly 11 million of these chains were shared by at least two donors. A nearest-neighbor algorithm error-corrected the raw reads and collapsed the reads into unique sequences, merging closely related sequences to remove PCR and sequencing errors. Alignment of CDR3 sequences to IMGT reference sequences was used to assign V, D and J gene segments. For a sequence to be retained, a match of at least six nucleotides to both a V gene segment and a J gene segment was required. Rearrangements were called productive when the CDR3 lacked stop codons and stayed in frame with V and J; all others were non-productive. CDR3 was defined by IMGT convention, running from the second conserved V-encoded cysteine to the conserved J-encoded phenylalanine. In an earlier analysis of around 600 of the donors, sequences lacking an unambiguous match to a single V gene segment were excluded. An earlier analysis of several hundred of the donors called V segments functional above 56.7% productive rearrangements and segregating when the between-donor standard deviation exceeded 5%. A statistical classification framework was built to diagnose cytomegalovirus status from the catalog of TCR beta chain sequences. In a later analysis, TCR nucleotide sequences were compared against IMGT/GENE-DB human TR gene sequences so that V and J genes could be assigned. The TCRdist pipeline was used in a later analysis to assign CDR3 sequences and most-parsimonious VDJ recombination scenarios. A later analysis defined each TCR beta chain by its CDR3 amino acid sequence plus V-gene family, and excluded reads lacking a unique V-gene family. A later analysis removed roughly 590 highly shared, low-generation-probability nucleotide sequences to deal with suspected cross-contamination and a sequencing artifact. In a later analysis, a clonal expansion index for each public chain was calculated from normalized within-repertoire ranks of inferred template counts. A later analysis computed generation probabilities with a VDJ recombination model fitted to out-of-frame rearrangements, and checked the results against IGoR. A later analysis scored TCR-TCR, TCR-HLA and TCR-CMV co-occurrence with hypergeometric tests, applying a repertoire-size bias correction to TCR pairs. In a later analysis, false discovery rates were estimated by permuting HLA or CMV assignments 20 times. In a later analysis, co-occurring TCRs were grouped using DBSCAN, with TCRdist sequence similarity added in when clustering inside HLA-allele-positive subsets. For co-occurrence clustering, repertoires with fewer than 30,000 or more than 120,000 public chains were excluded, along with roughly five repertoires with anomalous nucleotide sharing. Here the immuneACCESS table is served through TCRdb, limited to in-frame sequences with V and J called. Missing clones are a known gap in these copies; in checked studies unresolved V genes cover under half, and the rest lacks a known reason. For V, J and clone size, that table is used; D and trimming come from the DNA. The sample data list roughly 100,000 clones, and 79% of these were observed just once. The top ten clonotypes cover approximately 4% of the sample.

V is shortened by 2 bases, J by 11 bases, and the region joining them spans 8 bases. The germline V gene specifies MGHRA as CDR1 and YSYEKL as CDR2. From the cysteine through the phenylalanine, the CDR3 covers 11 amino acids. Only CDR3 DNA is held: 33 bases, read in frame from base 1. This clone was recorded many times. The target of this receptor is not known. Base quality data are lacking; no much larger clone is found one base away. The chain employs TRBV4-1 and TRBJ2-3; the D gene lacks a confident call. The clonotype originates from a man aged 45 to 65 in good health and CMV-seropositive. The sequenced sample consisted of PBMCs. The base sequence is TGCGCCAGCAGCCAATTCGAGGAGCAGTATTTT. This is translated as CASSQFEEQYF.